This entry describes one TCR beta chain. The protocol was immunoSEQ multiplex PCR, while the TCRdb copy is restricted to in-frame clones and leaves out a portion. The data contain some 120,000 clones, approximately 90% of them singletons. CDR3 length: 17 amino acids. With 5 bases removed from V and 0 bases from J, the gap between germline ends came to 16 bases. CDR1 is SGHNT, CDR2 YENEEA, per germline. The data were obtained in a study of PD-L1 blockade in urothelial cancer. The wider study: Between 0 and 3 chemotherapy regimens preceded treatment for each patient.

Stated time point: peripheral blood 6 weeks after treatment start. The V gene is TRBV11-3, the J gene TRBJ1-4; a possible D gene is TRBD1 (6 bases). This clonotype originated in a man in his fifties or sixties with urothelial cancer. The sequences come from PBMCs, collected around atezolizumab (anti-PD-L1) treatment. CDR3: CASSPGHWGATNEKLFF. In nucleotides, the CDR3 is TGTGCCAGCAGCCCGGGACACTGGGGTGCAACTAATGAAAAACTGTTTTTT.